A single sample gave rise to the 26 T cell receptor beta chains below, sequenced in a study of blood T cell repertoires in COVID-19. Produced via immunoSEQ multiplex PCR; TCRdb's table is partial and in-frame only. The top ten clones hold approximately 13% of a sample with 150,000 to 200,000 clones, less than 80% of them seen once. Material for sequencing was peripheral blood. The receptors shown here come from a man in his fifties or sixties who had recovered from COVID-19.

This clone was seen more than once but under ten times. The CDR3 spells CASTPQGFDEQYF. The DNA for the CDR3 is TGTGCCAGCACCCCTCAGGGGTTTGACGAGCAGTACTTC. The rearrangement joins TRBV25-1 to TRBJ2-7; possibly TRBD1 for D (6 bases). Deletions cut 7 bases from V and 5 bases from J, with 15 bases between. Germline V gene lookup returns CDR1 MGHDK and CDR2 SYGVNS. The CDR3 consists of 13 residues.

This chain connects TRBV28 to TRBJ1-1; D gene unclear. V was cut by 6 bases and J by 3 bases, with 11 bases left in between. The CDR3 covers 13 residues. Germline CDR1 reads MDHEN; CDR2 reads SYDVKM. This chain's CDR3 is CASSPDPDTEAFF. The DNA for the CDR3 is TGTGCCAGCAGCCCTGATCCGGACACTGAAGCTTTCTTT.

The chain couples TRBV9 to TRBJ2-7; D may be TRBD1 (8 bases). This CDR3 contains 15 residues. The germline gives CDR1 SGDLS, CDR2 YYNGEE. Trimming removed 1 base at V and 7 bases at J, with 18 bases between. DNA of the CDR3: TGTGCCAGCAGCGTATCCGGGACAGGACTAGGGGAGCAGTACTTC. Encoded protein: CASSVSGTGLGEQYF.

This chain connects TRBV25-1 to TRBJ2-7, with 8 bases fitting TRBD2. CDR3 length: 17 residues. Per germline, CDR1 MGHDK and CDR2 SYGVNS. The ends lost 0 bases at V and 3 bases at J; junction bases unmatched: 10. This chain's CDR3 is CASSEYGTSGSHYEQYF. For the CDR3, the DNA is TGTGCCAGCAGTGAATACGGAACTAGCGGAAGCCACTACGAGCAGTACTTC.

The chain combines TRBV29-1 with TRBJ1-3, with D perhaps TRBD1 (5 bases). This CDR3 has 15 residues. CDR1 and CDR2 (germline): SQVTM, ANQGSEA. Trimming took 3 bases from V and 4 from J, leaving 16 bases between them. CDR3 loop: CSVDGGANQGNTIYF. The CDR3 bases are TGCAGCGTTGATGGAGGGGCCAACCAAGGAAACACCATATATTTT.

CDR3 sequence (DNA): TGCGCCAGCAGTGAGGACAGACCGACAGATACGCAGTATTTT. It codes for CASSEDRPTDTQYF. This rearrangement joins TRBV10-1 to TRBJ2-3; perhaps TRBD1 as D (5 bases). This CDR3 has 14 amino acids. The V gene's germline CDR1 is WNHNN and CDR2 SYGVQD (reference sequence). V was trimmed by 2 bases and J by 3 bases, leaving 9 bases between them.

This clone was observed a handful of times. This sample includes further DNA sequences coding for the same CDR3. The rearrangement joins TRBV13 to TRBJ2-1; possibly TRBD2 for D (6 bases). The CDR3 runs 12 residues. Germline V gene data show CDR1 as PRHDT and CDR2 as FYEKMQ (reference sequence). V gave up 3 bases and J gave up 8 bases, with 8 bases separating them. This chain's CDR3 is CASSFSGDEQFF. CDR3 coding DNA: TGTGCCAGCAGCTTTTCGGGGGATGAGCAGTTCTTC.

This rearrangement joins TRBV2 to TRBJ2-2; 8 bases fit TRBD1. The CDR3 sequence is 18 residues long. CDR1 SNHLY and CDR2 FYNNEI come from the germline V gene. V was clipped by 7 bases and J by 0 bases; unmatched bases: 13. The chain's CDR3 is CASKPGQATYSNTGELFF. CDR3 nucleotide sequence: TGTGCCAGCAAGCCGGGACAGGCTACCTATTCGAACACCGGGGAGCTGTTTTTT.

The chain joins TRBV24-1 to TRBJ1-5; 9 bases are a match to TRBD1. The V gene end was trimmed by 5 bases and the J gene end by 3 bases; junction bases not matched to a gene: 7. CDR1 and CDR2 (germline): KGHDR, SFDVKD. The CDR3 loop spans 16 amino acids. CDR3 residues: CATSVGGQGNNQPQHF. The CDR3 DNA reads TGTGCCACCAGTGTTGGGGGACAGGGTAACAATCAGCCCCAGCATTTT.

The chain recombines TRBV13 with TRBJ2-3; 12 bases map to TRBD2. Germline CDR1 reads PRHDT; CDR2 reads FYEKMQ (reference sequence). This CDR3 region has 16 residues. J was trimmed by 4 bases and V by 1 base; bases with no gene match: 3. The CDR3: CASSLVLAGGADTQYF. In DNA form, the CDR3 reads TGTGCCAGCAGCTTAGTACTAGCGGGAGGCGCAGATACGCAGTATTTT. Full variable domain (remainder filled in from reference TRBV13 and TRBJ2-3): AAGVIQSPRHLIKEKRETATLKCYPIPRHDTVYWYQQGPGQDPQFLISFYEKMQSDKGSIPDRFSAQQFSDYHSELNMSSLELGDSALYFCASSLVLAGGADTQYFGPGTRLTVL.

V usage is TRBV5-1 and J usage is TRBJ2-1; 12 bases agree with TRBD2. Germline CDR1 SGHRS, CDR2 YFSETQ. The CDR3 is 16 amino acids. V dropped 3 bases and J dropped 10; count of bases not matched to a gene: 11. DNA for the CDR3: TGCGCCAGCAGCTGGACTAGCGGGAACCTGGGGGGGGAGCAGTTCTTC. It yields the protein CASSWTSGNLGGEQFF.

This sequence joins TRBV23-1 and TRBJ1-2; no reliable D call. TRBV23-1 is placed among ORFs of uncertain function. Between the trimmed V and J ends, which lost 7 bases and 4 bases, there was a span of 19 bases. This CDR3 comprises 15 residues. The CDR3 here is CASTLPKGGGYGYTF. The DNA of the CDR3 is TGCGCCAGCACCCTTCCGAAAGGCGGTGGCTATGGCTACACCTTC.

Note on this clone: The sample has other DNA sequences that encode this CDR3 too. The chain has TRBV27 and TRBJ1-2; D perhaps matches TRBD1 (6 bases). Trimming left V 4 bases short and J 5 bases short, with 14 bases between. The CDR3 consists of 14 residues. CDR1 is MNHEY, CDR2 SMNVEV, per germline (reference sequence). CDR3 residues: CASSSTGRRYGYTF. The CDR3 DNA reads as TGTGCCAGCAGTTCGACAGGCCGGAGATATGGCTACACCTTC.

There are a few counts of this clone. The CDR3 nucleotides are TGCAGCGCTGGGGGGGGGATACCGATGAACACTGAAGCTTTCTTT. It is translated as CSAGGGIPMNTEAFF. The V gene is TRBV29-1, the J gene TRBJ1-1, with a possible D match to TRBD1 (5 bases). The V gene lost 7 bases and the J gene lost 0 bases, with 18 bases spanning the gap. The germline gives CDR1 SQVTM, CDR2 ANQGSEA. The CDR3 has 15 residues.

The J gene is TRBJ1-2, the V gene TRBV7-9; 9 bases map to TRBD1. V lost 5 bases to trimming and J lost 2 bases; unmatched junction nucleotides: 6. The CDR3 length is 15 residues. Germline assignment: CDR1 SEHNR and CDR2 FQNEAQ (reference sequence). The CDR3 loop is CASSTHRGPNYGYTF. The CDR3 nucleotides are TGTGCCAGCAGCACACACAGGGGGCCGAACTATGGCTACACCTTC.

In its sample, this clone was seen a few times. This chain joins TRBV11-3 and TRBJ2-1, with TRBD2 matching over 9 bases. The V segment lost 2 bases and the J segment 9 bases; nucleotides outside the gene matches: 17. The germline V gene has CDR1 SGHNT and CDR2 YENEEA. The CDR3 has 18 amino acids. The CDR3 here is CASSLFGPRLAGMSEQFF. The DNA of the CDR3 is TGTGCCAGCAGCTTATTCGGACCGAGGCTAGCGGGAATGAGTGAGCAGTTCTTC.

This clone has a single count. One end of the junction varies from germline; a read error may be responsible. The CDR3 reads CASSQEKAAGTSAEF. Written as DNA, the CDR3 is TGTGCCAGCAGCCAAGAAAAGGCAGCAGGGACTAGCGCTGAATTT. The chain joins TRBV14 to TRBJ2-3; 10 bases map to TRBD2. The germline V gene has CDR1 SGHDN and CDR2 FVKESK. This CDR3 contains 15 residues.

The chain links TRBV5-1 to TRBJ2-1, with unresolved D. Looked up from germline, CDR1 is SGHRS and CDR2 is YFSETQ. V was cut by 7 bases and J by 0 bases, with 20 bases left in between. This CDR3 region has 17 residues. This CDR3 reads CASQMGVVPSSYNEQFF. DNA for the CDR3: TGCGCCAGCCAAATGGGCGTAGTCCCAAGCTCCTACAATGAGCAGTTCTTC.

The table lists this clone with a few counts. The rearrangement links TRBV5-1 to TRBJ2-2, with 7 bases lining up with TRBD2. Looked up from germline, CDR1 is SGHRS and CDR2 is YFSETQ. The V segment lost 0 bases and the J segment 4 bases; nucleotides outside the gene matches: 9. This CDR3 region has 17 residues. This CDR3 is CASSLVTGRASTGELFF. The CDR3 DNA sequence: TGCGCCAGCAGCTTGGTAACGGGGAGGGCCTCCACCGGGGAGCTGTTTTTT.

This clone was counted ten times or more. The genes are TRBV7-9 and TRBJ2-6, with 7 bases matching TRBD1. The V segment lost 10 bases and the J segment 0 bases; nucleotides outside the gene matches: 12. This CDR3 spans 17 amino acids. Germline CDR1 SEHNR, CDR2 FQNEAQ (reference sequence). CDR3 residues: CAIDPGQSYSGANVLTF. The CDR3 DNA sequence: TGTGCCATAGACCCGGGACAGAGCTACTCTGGGGCCAACGTCCTGACTTTC.

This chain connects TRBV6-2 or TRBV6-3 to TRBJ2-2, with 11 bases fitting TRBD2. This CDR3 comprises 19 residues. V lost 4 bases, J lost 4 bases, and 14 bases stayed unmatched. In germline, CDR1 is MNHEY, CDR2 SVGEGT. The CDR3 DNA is TGTGCCAGCAGTTCCAAGGGACTAGCGGACATCCTGGGCACCGGGGAGCTGTTTTTT. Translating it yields CASSSKGLADILGTGELFF.

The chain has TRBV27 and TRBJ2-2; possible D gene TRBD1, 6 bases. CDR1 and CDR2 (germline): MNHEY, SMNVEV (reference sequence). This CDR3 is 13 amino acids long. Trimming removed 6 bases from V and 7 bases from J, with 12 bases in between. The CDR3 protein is CASRIQGGGELFF. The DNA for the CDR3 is TGTGCCAGCAGGATCCAAGGGGGCGGGGAGCTGTTTTTT.

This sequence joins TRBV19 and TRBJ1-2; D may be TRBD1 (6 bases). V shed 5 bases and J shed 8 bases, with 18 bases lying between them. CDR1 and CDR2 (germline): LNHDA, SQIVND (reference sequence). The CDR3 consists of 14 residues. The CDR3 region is CASSPQTGLGGYTF. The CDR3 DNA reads TGTGCCAGTAGTCCCCAGACAGGCTTAGGGGGCTACACCTTC.

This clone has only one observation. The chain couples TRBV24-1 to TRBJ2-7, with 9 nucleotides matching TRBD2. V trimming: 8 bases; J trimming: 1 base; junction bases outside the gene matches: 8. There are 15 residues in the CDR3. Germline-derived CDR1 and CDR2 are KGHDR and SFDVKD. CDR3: CATTPEAGGSYEQYF. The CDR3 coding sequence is TGTGCCACCACGCCCGAAGCGGGAGGTTCCTACGAGCAGTACTTC.

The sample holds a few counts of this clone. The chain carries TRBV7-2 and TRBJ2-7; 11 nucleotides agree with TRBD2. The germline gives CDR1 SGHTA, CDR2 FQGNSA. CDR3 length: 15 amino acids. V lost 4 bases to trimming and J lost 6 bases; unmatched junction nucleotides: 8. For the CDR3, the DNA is TGTGCCAGCAGCTCAATACTAGCGGGAGTTTTCGAGCAGTACTTC. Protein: CASSSILAGVFEQYF.

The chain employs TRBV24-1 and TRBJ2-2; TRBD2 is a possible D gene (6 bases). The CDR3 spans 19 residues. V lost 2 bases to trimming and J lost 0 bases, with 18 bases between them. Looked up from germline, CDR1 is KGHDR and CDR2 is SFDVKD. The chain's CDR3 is CATSDSSPYRGSNTGELFF. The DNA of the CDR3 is TGTGCCACCAGTGATTCCTCCCCTTATCGGGGGTCGAACACCGGGGAGCTGTTTTTT.